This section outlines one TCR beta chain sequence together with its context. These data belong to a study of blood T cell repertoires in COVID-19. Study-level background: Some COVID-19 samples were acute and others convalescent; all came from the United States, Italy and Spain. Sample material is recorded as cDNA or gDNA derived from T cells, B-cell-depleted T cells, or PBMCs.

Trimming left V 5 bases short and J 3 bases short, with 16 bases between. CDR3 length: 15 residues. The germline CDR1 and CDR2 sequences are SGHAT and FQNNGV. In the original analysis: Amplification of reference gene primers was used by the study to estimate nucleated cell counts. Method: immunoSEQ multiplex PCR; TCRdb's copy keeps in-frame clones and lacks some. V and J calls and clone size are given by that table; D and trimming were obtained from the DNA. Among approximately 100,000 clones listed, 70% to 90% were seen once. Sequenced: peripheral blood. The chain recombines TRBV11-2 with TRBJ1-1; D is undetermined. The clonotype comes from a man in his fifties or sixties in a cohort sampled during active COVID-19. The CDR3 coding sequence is TGTGCCAGCAGCCCTAGGACCATCGGGGACACTGAAGCTTTCTTT. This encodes CASSPRTIGDTEAFF. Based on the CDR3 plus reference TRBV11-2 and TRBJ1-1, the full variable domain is EAGVAQSPRYKIIEKRQSVAFWCNPISGHATLYWYQQILGQGPKLLIQFQNNGVVDDSQLPKDRFSAERLKGVDSTLKIQPAKLEDSAVYLCASSPRTIGDTEAFFGQGTRLTVV.